The next 23 T cell receptor beta chains were all read from a single sample in a study of blood T cell repertoires in COVID-19. The table came from immunoSEQ multiplex PCR; TCRdb's copy has only in-frame clones and leaves some out. Among about 360,000 clones listed, 70% to 90% were seen once. The specimen was peripheral blood. These receptors all stem from a woman aged 55-69 years with COVID-19, enrolled during active disease.

This clone showed up just once. This chain uses TRBV9 with TRBJ1-1; 7 bases fit TRBD1. The ends lost 4 bases at V and 1 base at J; junction bases unmatched: 16. Germline CDR1 and CDR2: SGDLS and YYNGEE. CDR3 size: 18 residues. CDR3 protein: CASSPSSGGQPKNTEAFF. The CDR3 nucleotides are TGTGCCAGCAGCCCCAGCTCCGGGGGACAGCCTAAGAACACTGAAGCTTTCTTT.

This chain connects TRBV5-1 to TRBJ1-1; tentatively, D is TRBD1 (5 bases). The V end was cut by 8 bases, the J end by 1 base, with 12 bases between. Germline V CDR1 and CDR2: SGHRS, YFSETQ. The CDR3 sequence is 13 residues long. The CDR3 bases are TGCGCCAGTACCTTCGGGGGGAACACTGAAGCTTTCTTT. Translating it yields CASTFGGNTEAFF.

The count of this clone is one. The V gene is TRBV5-1, the J gene TRBJ2-7; 9 positions match TRBD1. Germline CDR1 is SGHRS and CDR2 is YFSETQ. The CDR3 runs to 15 residues. V lost 0 bases, J lost 4 bases, and 5 bases stayed unmatched. CDR3 region: CASSLAWDRAYEQYF. The DNA for the CDR3 is TGCGCCAGCAGCTTGGCCTGGGACAGGGCTTACGAGCAGTACTTC.

The rearrangement joins TRBV9 to TRBJ1-2; D remains unclear. Germline V CDR1 and CDR2: SGDLS, YYNGEE. The CDR3 runs 15 residues. The V and J ends lost 0 bases and 0 bases respectively, with 9 bases between them. The CDR3 region is CASSVGSEANYGYTF. CDR3 DNA sequence: TGTGCCAGCAGCGTAGGGAGTGAAGCTAACTATGGCTACACCTTC.

This clone was detected a few times. V is TRBV15 and J is TRBJ2-6; perhaps TRBD2 as D (5 bases). This CDR3 region has 18 residues. CDR1 and CDR2 from the germline V gene are LNHNV and YYDKDF (reference sequence). V was shortened by 3 bases and J by 0 bases, with 15 bases between the two germline ends. The CDR3 nucleotides are TGTGCCACCAGCAGCTCAACTGAAGGGAGCTCTGGGGCCAACGTCCTGACTTTC. Translation gives CATSSSTEGSSGANVLTF. The whole variable domain, remainder taken from reference TRBV15 and TRBJ2-6, is DAMVIQNPRYQVTQFGKPVTLSCSQTLNHNVMYWYQQKSSQAPKLLFHYYDKDFNNEADTPDNFQSRRPNTSFCFLDIRSPGLGDTAMYLCATSSSTEGSSGANVLTFGAGSRLTVL.

The gene calls are TRBV7-8 and TRBJ1-5, with D perhaps TRBD1 (6 bases). Looked up from germline, CDR1 is SGHVS and CDR2 is FQNEAQ. V was trimmed by 1 base and J by 7 bases, leaving 11 bases between them. CDR3 size: 14 residues. CDR3 bases: TGTGCCAGCAGCTTAGACAGGGTTGGCCAGCCCCAGCATTTT. Protein sequence: CASSLDRVGQPQHF. Supplemented by reference TRBV7-8 and TRBJ1-5, the full variable domain reads GAGVSQSPRYKVAKRGQDVALRCDPISGHVSLFWYQQALGQGPEFLTYFQNEAQLDKSGLPSDRFFAERPEGSVSTLKIQRTQQEDSAVYLCASSLDRVGQPQHFGDGTRLSIL.

This clone showed up just once. The chain couples TRBV6-5 to TRBJ2-2; 7 nucleotides align to TRBD1. CDR3 size: 16 residues. The V gene end was trimmed by 4 bases and the J gene end by 1 base; junction bases not matched to a gene: 6. CDR1 is MNHEY and CDR2 is SVGAGI in the germline V gene. The CDR3, as DNA: TGTGCCAGCAGTTTTCTTACAGGGGTGAACACCGGGGAGCTGTTTTTT. Amino acid sequence: CASSFLTGVNTGELFF.

The chain carries TRBV25-1 and TRBJ1-4, with unresolved D. V lost 0 bases and J 1 base, leaving 6 bases between the germline ends. The germline CDR1 and CDR2 sequences are MGHDK and SYGVNS. CDR3 length: 15 residues. CDR3 bases: TGTGCCAGCAGTGAATATGTCAGAACTAATGAAAAACTGTTTTTT. It encodes CASSEYVRTNEKLFF.

This chain connects TRBV7-2 to TRBJ1-1, with TRBD1 as a possible D gene (5 bases). Germline V lookup: CDR1 SGHTA, CDR2 FQGNSA. The CDR3 contains 13 residues. V was pared by 5 bases and J by 4 bases, with 11 bases between. CDR3 in amino acids: CASSHPGGTEAFF. As DNA, the CDR3 is TGTGCCAGCAGCCACCCGGGGGGCACTGAAGCTTTCTTT. The variable domain in full, with the rest retrieved from reference TRBV7-2 and TRBJ1-1, is GAGVSQSPSNKVTEKGKDVELRCDPISGHTALYWYRQSLGQGLEFLIYFQGNSAPDKSGLPSDRFSAERTGGSVSTLTIQRTQQEDSAVYLCASSHPGGTEAFFGQGTRLTVV.

The chain is built from TRBV19 and TRBJ2-1; the match to TRBD2 covers 12 bases. In germline, CDR1 is LNHDA, CDR2 SQIVND (reference sequence). The ends lost 5 bases at V and 8 bases at J; junction bases unmatched: 13. This CDR3 has 17 residues. The CDR3 region has the DNA TGTGCCAGTAGTCGAACCAGGACTAGCGGGGAAGGTTATGAGCAGTTCTTC. The encoded protein is CASSRTRTSGEGYEQFF.

This clone was observed a single time. The V gene is TRBV24-1, the J gene TRBJ1-5; no reliable D call. The ends were cut back, 4 bases at V and 4 bases at J, with 4 bases in the middle. The CDR3 length is 12 residues. Germline assignment: CDR1 KGHDR and CDR2 SFDVKD. CDR3 coding DNA: TGTGCCACCAGTGACCTGAATCAGCCCCAGCATTTT. Its protein is CATSDLNQPQHF.

The rearrangement uses TRBV9 and TRBJ2-7, with a weak D call TRBD1 (6 bases). In germline, CDR1 is SGDLS, CDR2 YYNGEE. The CDR3 runs to 18 residues. The ends were cut back, 4 bases at V and 3 bases at J, with 26 bases in the middle. Here the CDR3 DNA reads TGTGCCAGCAGCCGGCGGTTGTGGACAGCAGTGCGTAACTACGAGCAGTACTTC. It is translated as CASSRRLWTAVRNYEQYF.

This clone was seen only once. The gene calls are TRBV7-8 and TRBJ1-1, with TRBD1 identical over 9 bases. CDR1 SGHVS and CDR2 FQNEAQ come from the germline V gene. This CDR3 spans 17 amino acids. V lost 7 bases to trimming and J lost 0 bases; unmatched junction nucleotides: 12. Here the CDR3 DNA reads TGTGCCAGCACCGCCGGGACAGGGTTGGGGATGAACACTGAAGCTTTCTTT. Encoded protein: CASTAGTGLGMNTEAFF.

The chain couples TRBV18 to TRBJ1-1; TRBD1 matches 7 bases. With 6 bases clipped from V and 1 base from J, the junction kept 5 bases outside the gene matches. Germline values: CDR1 KGHSH, CDR2 LQKENI. CDR3 length equals 14 residues. CDR3 bases: TGTGCCAGCTCCTCGGGACAGCCGAACACTGAAGCTTTCTTT. It translates to CASSSGQPNTEAFF.

The rearrangement joins TRBV2 to TRBJ1-3; 8 bases line up with TRBD1. The CDR3 is made up of 15 amino acids. CDR1 SNHLY and CDR2 FYNNEI come from the germline V gene. V was pared by 4 bases and J by 0 bases, with 2 bases of the junction left unmatched. The CDR3 region has the DNA TGTGCCAGCAGTGGACAGGGGTCCTCTGGAAACACCATATATTTT. Protein: CASSGQGSSGNTIYF.

The rearrangement links TRBV11-3 to TRBJ2-2; a possible D gene is TRBD2 (6 bases). Looked up from germline, CDR1 is SGHNT and CDR2 is YENEEA. The CDR3 runs 17 residues. Trimming pared 5 bases from V and 2 bases from J, leaving 18 bases between. The CDR3 loop is CASSTGKTSLNTGELFF. In nucleotides, the CDR3 is TGTGCCAGCAGCACCGGCAAGACTAGTTTAAACACCGGGGAGCTGTTTTTT.

As to this clone: Other DNA variants within this sample encode the same CDR3. This sequence joins TRBV10-3 and TRBJ1-5; weak D call: TRBD1 (5 bases). Germline V gene data show CDR1 as ENHRY and CDR2 as SYGVKD. The CDR3 is 13 residues long. V shed 8 bases and J shed 3 bases, with 11 bases lying between them. The CDR3 spells CAIRRDLNQPQHF. CDR3 sequence (DNA): TGTGCCATCCGGCGGGACCTCAATCAGCCCCAGCATTTT.

This clone was observed a few times. The rearrangement joins TRBV2 to TRBJ1-4; 9 bases match TRBD1. Per the germline V gene, CDR1 is SNHLY and CDR2 is FYNNEI. CDR3 length: 14 amino acids. J gave up 4 bases and V 6 bases, and 3 bases lay outside the gene matches. CDR3 DNA: TGTGCCAGCAGCGGGACAGGGAATAATGAAAAACTGTTTTTT. Amino acids: CASSGTGNNEKLFF.

The chain carries TRBV11-3 and TRBJ2-2; no clear D gene. The CDR3 loop spans 13 amino acids. CDR1 is SGHNT and CDR2 is YENEEA in the germline V gene. V lost 5 bases and J lost 1, with 5 bases in between. In nucleotides, the CDR3 is TGTGCCAGCAGCCAACAGAACACCGGGGAGCTGTTTTTT. Amino acid sequence: CASSQQNTGELFF.

Only one count was recorded for this clone. The chain links TRBV27 to TRBJ1-5, with D possibly TRBD1 on 5 matching bases. V shed 8 bases and J shed 7 bases, with 18 bases lying between them. This CDR3 comprises 14 residues. Looked up from germline, CDR1 is MNHEY and CDR2 is SMNVEV (reference sequence). The CDR3 region is CASGDYPGRQPQHF. CDR3 DNA sequence: TGTGCCAGCGGGGACTATCCCGGCCGGCAGCCCCAGCATTTT.

The chain links TRBV6-5 to TRBJ1-2; a weak D match, TRBD1 (6 bases). Trimming left V 4 bases short and J 4 bases short, with 13 bases between. Germline CDR1 MNHEY, CDR2 SVGAGI. The CDR3 covers 14 residues. CDR3 in amino acids: CASSSGTGFYGYTF. Here the CDR3 DNA reads TGTGCCAGCAGTTCGGGAACAGGGTTCTATGGCTACACCTTC.

The chain has TRBV6-5 and TRBJ2-1; D gene unclear. CDR3 length equals 13 residues. The ends were cut back, 0 bases at V and 8 bases at J, with 8 bases in the middle. CDR1 is MNHEY, CDR2 SVGAGI, per germline. The CDR3 sequence: CASSYSTIYEQFF. CDR3 sequence (DNA): TGTGCCAGCAGTTACTCTACAATATATGAGCAGTTCTTC.

This clone was counted a few times. The chain is built from TRBV27 and TRBJ1-1; TRBD1 aligns across 7 bases. The germline V gene has CDR1 MNHEY and CDR2 SMNVEV (reference sequence). After removal of 4 bases from V and 1 base from J, the junction contained 3 bases not matched to a gene. The CDR3 spans 14 residues. CDR3: CASSSGGTNTEAFF. Written as DNA, the CDR3 is TGTGCCAGCAGTTCAGGGGGAACGAACACTGAAGCTTTCTTT.